What follows are 19 T cell receptor beta chains derived from one specimen sequenced in a study of CD8 T cells in Susac syndrome. Random hexamers were used to reverse transcribe the RNA input (0.5 to 1 ug). TCRdb fed the immunoSEQ multiplex PCR reads into MiXCR, producing one record per CDR3 protein. The sample holds some 180,000 distinct CDR3 sequences, about 93% seen once. The sample consisted of CD4+ T cells from PBMCs. The source is a human donor in good health.

V and J are TRBV12-3 or TRBV12-4 and TRBJ1-5; D perhaps matches TRBD1 (5 bases). V was shortened by 3 bases and J by 3 bases, with 9 bases between the two germline ends. The CDR3 loop spans 14 amino acids. CDR3 sequence reads: CASSFGTANQPQHF. CDR3 DNA: TGTGCCAGCAGTTTCGGGACGGCCAATCAGCCCCAGCATTTT.

The CDR3 protein is CSAPDRREKLFF. The CDR3 DNA is TGCAGTGCTCCTGACCGACGGGAAAAACTGTTTTTT. V usage is TRBV20-1 and J usage is TRBJ1-4; D is unresolved. CDR3 length: 12 amino acids. V was trimmed by 5 bases and J by 8 bases, leaving 12 bases between them. Germline V gives CDR1 DFQATT, CDR2 SNEGSKA (reference sequence).

The chain uses TRBV6-6 and TRBJ2-1, with D uncertain. Germline V lookup: CDR1 MNHNY, CDR2 SVGAGI (reference sequence). The CDR3 sequence is 13 residues long. Trimming took 6 bases from V and 6 from J, leaving 12 bases between them. CDR3 sequence: CASSHLPPNEQFF. DNA of the CDR3: TGTGCCAGCAGCCACCTCCCCCCCAATGAGCAGTTCTTC.

The chain couples TRBV7-2 to TRBJ2-1; D uncertain. The CDR3 sequence is 15 residues long. Germline-derived CDR1 and CDR2 are SGHTA and FQGNSA. V shed 4 bases and J shed 2 bases, with 12 bases lying between them. CDR3 nucleotides: TGTGCCAGCAGCTCAAGGACGGCTACCTACAATGAGCAGTTCTTC. It encodes CASSSRTATYNEQFF.

The chain recombines TRBV7-9 with TRBJ2-5, with D perhaps matching TRBD2 (5 bases). Germline loops: CDR1 SEHNR, CDR2 FQNEAQ (reference sequence). V was cut by 5 bases and J by 2 bases, with 12 bases left in between. The CDR3 totals 14 residues. The CDR3 sequence: CASSPTEAQETQYF. The CDR3 nucleotides are TGTGCCAGCAGCCCAACGGAGGCACAAGAGACCCAGTACTTC.

The V call is TRBV25-1, the J call TRBJ2-3; TRBD2 aligns across 11 bases. This CDR3 is 17 amino acids long. Germline CDR1 reads MGHDK; CDR2 reads SYGVNS. Trimming took 5 bases from V and 4 from J; bases not matched to a gene: 11. CDR3 region: CASSRGLAGGRADTQYF. DNA for the CDR3: TGTGCCAGCAGTCGAGGGCTAGCGGGGGGCCGGGCAGATACGCAGTATTTT.

This chain uses TRBV30 with TRBJ1-6; D perhaps matches TRBD1 (5 bases). CDR1 and CDR2 (germline): GTSNPN, SVGIG (reference sequence). CDR3 size: 13 residues. V dropped 4 bases and J dropped 9 bases, with 13 bases sitting between them. The CDR3 protein is CAWTARDGSPLHF. CDR3 in DNA: TGTGCCTGGACCGCCAGGGACGGTTCACCCCTCCACTTT.

The rearrangement links TRBV28 to TRBJ2-3; 9 bases align to TRBD2. Germline CDR1 reads MDHEN; CDR2 reads SYDVKM. This CDR3 contains 14 residues. J gave up 9 bases and V 5 bases, and 9 bases lay outside the gene matches. The CDR3 here is CASSEAGGARTQYF. In nucleotides, the CDR3 is TGTGCCAGCAGTGAGGCGGGGGGGGCTCGGACGCAGTATTTT.

The CDR3 nucleotides are TGTGCCAGCAGTCCGACAGGGTACGACACTGAAGCTTTCTTT. Translating it yields CASSPTGYDTEAFF. The V and J genes are TRBV28 and TRBJ1-1, with 7 bases aligning to TRBD1. V shed 5 bases and J 3 bases; nucleotides not matched to a gene: 6. CDR1 MDHEN and CDR2 SYDVKM come from the germline V gene. CDR3 length: 14 amino acids.

The CDR3 spells CASSFPTGGFIYGYTF. The CDR3 DNA follows: TGTGCCAGCAGTTTCCCGACAGGGGGGTTTATCTATGGCTACACCTTC. V usage is TRBV28 and J usage is TRBJ1-2; 9 nucleotides agree with TRBD1. CDR3 length: 16 amino acids. Losses at the gene ends were 3 bases for V and 4 bases for J; bases not matched to a gene: 9. Germline lookup yields CDR1 MDHEN and CDR2 SYDVKM.

The gene calls are TRBV5-1 and TRBJ2-3, with D perhaps matching TRBD1 (6 bases). V was cut by 3 bases and J by 2 bases, with 7 bases left in between. Germline V gene lookup returns CDR1 SGHRS and CDR2 YFSETQ. The CDR3 totals 13 residues. Here the CDR3 reads CASSWDNTDTQYF. As DNA, the CDR3 is TGCGCCAGCAGCTGGGACAACACAGATACGCAGTATTTT.

The chain joins TRBV11-1 to TRBJ1-1; TRBD1 matches at 7 bases. CDR3 size: 17 residues. Germline CDR1 and CDR2: SGHAT and FQDESV (reference sequence). The trim removed 4 bases at V and 0 bases at J, leaving 11 bases unmatched. CDR3 nucleotide sequence: TGTGCCAGCAGCTCAACCGGCAGGGGGATAATGAACACTGAAGCTTTCTTT. It translates to CASSSTGRGIMNTEAFF.

The chain combines TRBV4-3 with TRBJ2-1; D gene unclear. This CDR3 comprises 16 residues. The V end was cut by 0 bases, the J end by 2 bases, with 11 bases between. Germline CDR1 LGHNA, CDR2 YSLEER. CDR3 sequence reads: CASSQEKGSTYNEQFF. The CDR3 nucleotides are TGCGCCAGCAGCCAAGAAAAGGGCAGCACCTACAATGAGCAGTTCTTC.

This chain joins TRBV5-1 and TRBJ2-3; 7 bases line up with TRBD2. This CDR3 contains 16 residues. Germline assignment: CDR1 SGHRS and CDR2 YFSETQ. J gave up 2 bases and V 2 bases, and 8 bases lay outside the gene matches. The CDR3 sequence: CASSLGGGPPTDTQYF. For the CDR3, the DNA is TGCGCCAGCAGCTTAGGCGGGGGACCCCCCACAGATACGCAGTATTTT.

J is TRBJ2-4 and V is TRBV5-1; TRBD1 aligns across 7 bases. Germline loops: CDR1 SGHRS, CDR2 YFSETQ. V lost 4 bases and J lost 0; bases outside the gene matches: 7. The CDR3 is made up of 16 amino acids. CDR3 DNA sequence: TGCGCCAGCAGCCCCCAACAGGGGTTAGCCAAAAACATTCAGTACTTC. Protein: CASSPQQGLAKNIQYF. The whole variable domain, filled in from reference TRBV5-1 and TRBJ2-4, reads KAGVTQTPRYLIKTRGQQVTLSCSPISGHRSVSWYQQTPGQGLQFLFEYFSETQRNKGNFPGRFSGRQFSNSRSEMNVSTLELGDSALYLCASSPQQGLAKNIQYFGAGTRLSVL.

This rearrangement joins TRBV29-1 to TRBJ2-3; D gene unclear. Trimming pared 3 bases from V and 6 bases from J, leaving 16 bases between. The germline V gene has CDR1 SQVTM and CDR2 ANQGSEA. This CDR3 has 14 residues. The CDR3 loop reads CSVELGISGDTQYF. For the CDR3, the DNA is TGCAGCGTTGAGCTAGGGATCTCCGGCGATACGCAGTATTTT.

The gene calls are TRBV6-1 and TRBJ2-7; no definite D call. Trimming stripped 0 bases from V and 5 bases from J, with 8 bases between. The germline V gene has CDR1 MNHNS and CDR2 SASEGT. This CDR3 is 13 amino acids long. The CDR3 reads CASSEARQHEQYV. The CDR3 nucleotides read TGTGCCAGCAGTGAAGCACGGCAGCACGAGCAGTACGTC.

This clonotype appeared once. V gene TRBV9 combines with J gene TRBJ1-1, with 9 bases that match TRBD1. Trimming took 4 bases from V and 5 from J; bases not matched to a gene: 9. Germline CDR1 SGDLS, CDR2 YYNGEE. This CDR3 has 15 residues. As DNA, the CDR3 is TGTGCCAGCAGCCTCGGACAGGGGCGAGGAACTGAAGCTTTCTTT. Its translation is CASSLGQGRGTEAFF.

The CDR3 region is CASSTGPTGSQPQHF. The CDR3 region has the DNA TGTGCCAGCAGTACGGGACCGACAGGAAGTCAGCCCCAGCATTTT. The chain links TRBV27 to TRBJ1-5, with a possible D match to TRBD1 (6 bases). Looked up from germline, CDR1 is MNHEY and CDR2 is SMNVEV (reference sequence). The CDR3 runs to 15 residues. V lost 5 bases and J 6 bases, leaving 17 bases between the germline ends.